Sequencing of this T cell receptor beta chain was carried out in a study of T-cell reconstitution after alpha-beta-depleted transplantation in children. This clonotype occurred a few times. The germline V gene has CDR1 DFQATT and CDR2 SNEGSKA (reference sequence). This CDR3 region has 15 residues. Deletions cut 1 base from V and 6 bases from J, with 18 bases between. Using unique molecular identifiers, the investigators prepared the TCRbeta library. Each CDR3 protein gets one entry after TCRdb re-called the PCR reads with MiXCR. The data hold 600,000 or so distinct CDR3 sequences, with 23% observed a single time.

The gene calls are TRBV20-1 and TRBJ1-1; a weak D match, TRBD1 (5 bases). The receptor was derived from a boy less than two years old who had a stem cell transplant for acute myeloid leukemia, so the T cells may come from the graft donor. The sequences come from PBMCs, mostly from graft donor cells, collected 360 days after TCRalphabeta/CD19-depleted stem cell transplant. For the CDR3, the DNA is TGCAGTGCTAGAGTGGACCGGGACCCTGGCCCTGAAGCTTTCTTT. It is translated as CSARVDRDPGPEAFF.